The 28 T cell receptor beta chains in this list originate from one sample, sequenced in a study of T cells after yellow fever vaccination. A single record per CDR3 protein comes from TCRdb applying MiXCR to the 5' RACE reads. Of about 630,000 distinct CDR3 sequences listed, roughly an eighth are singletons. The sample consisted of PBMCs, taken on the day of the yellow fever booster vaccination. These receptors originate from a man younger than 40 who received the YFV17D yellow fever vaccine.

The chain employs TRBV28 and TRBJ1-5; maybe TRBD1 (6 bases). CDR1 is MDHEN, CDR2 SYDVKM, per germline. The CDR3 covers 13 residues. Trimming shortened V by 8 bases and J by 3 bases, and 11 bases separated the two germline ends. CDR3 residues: CASFGQNNQPQHF. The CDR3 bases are TGTGCCAGCTTCGGACAGAACAATCAGCCCCAGCATTTT. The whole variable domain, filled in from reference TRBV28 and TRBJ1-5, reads DVKVTQSSRYLVKRTGEKVFLECVQDMDHENMFWYRQDPGLGLRLIYFSYDVKMKEKGDIPEGYSVSREKKERFSLILESASTNQTSMYLCASFGQNNQPQHFGDGTRLSIL.

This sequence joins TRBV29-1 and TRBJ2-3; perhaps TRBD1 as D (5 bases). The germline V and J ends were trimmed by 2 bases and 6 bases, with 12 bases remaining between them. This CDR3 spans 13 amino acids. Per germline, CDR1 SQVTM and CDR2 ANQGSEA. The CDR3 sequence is CSVERGARDTQYF. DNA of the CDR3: TGCAGCGTTGAAAGGGGTGCGCGGGATACGCAGTATTTT.

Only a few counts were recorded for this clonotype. The DNA for the CDR3 is TGTGCCAGCAGCGTAGGGGGAGGCGCCGCCTCCTACGAGCAGTACTTC. It specifies CASSVGGGAASYEQYF. The rearrangement uses TRBV9 and TRBJ2-7; the D gene is possibly TRBD2 (6 bases). This CDR3 comprises 16 residues. Trimming pared 0 bases from V and 0 bases from J, leaving 13 bases between. From germline, CDR1 is SGDLS and CDR2 YYNGEE.

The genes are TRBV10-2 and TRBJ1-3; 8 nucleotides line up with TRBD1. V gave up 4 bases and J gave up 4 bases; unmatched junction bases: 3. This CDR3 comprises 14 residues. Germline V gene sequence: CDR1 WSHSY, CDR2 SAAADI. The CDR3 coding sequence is TGCGCCAGCAGTGGGACAGGGAACGGAAACACCATATATTTT. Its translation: CASSGTGNGNTIYF.

CDR3 nucleotides: TGTGCCATCAGTGAGTCGGATGAGCAGTTCTTC. Protein product: CAISESDEQFF. The V and J genes are TRBV10-3 and TRBJ2-1; D is ambiguous. Germline values: CDR1 ENHRY, CDR2 SYGVKD. V dropped 0 bases and J dropped 8 bases, with 2 bases sitting between them. This CDR3 has 11 amino acids.

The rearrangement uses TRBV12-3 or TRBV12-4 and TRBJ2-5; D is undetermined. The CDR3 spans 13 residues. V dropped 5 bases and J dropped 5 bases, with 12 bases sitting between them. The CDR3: CASSPSPWETQYF. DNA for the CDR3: TGTGCCAGCAGTCCTTCCCCTTGGGAGACCCAGTACTTC.

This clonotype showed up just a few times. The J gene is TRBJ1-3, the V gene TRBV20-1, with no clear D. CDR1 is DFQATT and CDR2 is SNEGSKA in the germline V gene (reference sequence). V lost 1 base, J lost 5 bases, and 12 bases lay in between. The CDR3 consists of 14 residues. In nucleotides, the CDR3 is TGCAGTGCTAGAGTCCCTGGATCGAGAAACACCATATATTTT. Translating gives CSARVPGSRNTIYF.

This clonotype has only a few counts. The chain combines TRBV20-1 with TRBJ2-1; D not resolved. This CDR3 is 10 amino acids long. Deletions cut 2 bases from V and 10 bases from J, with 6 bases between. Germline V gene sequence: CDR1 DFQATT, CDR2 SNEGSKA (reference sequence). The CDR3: CSARLKEQFF. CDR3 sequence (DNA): TGCAGTGCTAGACTGAAGGAGCAGTTCTTC.

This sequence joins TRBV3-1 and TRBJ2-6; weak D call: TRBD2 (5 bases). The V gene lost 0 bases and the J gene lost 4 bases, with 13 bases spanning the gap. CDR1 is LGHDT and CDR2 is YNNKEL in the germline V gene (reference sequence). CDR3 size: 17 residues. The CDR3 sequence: CASSQEGLGSGANVLTF. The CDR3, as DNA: TGTGCCAGCAGCCAAGAAGGACTGGGTTCCGGGGCCAACGTCCTGACTTTC.

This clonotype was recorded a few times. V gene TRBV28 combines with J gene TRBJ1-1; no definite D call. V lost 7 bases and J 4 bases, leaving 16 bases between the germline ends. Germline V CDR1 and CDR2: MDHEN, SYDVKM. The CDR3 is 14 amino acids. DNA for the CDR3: TGTGCCAGCATCCATCCCGGATGGGGCACTGAAGCTTTCTTT. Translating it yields CASIHPGWGTEAFF.

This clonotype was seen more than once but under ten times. The CDR3 loop reads CSARVPDKSSYEQYF. In DNA form, the CDR3 reads TGCAGTGCTAGAGTCCCGGACAAGAGCTCCTACGAGCAGTACTTC. The V call is TRBV20-1, the J call TRBJ2-7, with D possibly being TRBD1 (5 bases). V shed 1 base and J shed 0 bases, with 13 bases lying between them. The length of the CDR3 is 15 residues. In germline, CDR1 is DFQATT, CDR2 SNEGSKA (reference sequence).

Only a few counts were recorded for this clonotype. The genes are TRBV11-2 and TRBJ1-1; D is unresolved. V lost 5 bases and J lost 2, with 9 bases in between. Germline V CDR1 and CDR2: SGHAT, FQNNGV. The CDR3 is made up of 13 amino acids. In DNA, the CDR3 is TGTGCCAGCAGCGCTCAGATAAACACTGAAGCTTTCTTT. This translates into CASSAQINTEAFF.

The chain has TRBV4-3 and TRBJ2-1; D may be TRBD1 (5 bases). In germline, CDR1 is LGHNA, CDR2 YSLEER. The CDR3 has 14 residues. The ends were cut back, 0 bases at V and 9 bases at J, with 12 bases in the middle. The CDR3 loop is CASSQDWGSGEQFF. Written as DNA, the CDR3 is TGCGCCAGCAGCCAAGACTGGGGCTCGGGTGAGCAGTTCTTC.

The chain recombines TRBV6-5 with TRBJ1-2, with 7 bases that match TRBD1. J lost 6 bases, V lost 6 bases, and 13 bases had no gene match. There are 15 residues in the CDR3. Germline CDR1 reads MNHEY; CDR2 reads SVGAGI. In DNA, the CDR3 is TGTGCCAGCAGCCGAGGACAGGCCGGAGTGGATGGCTACACCTTC. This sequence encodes CASSRGQAGVDGYTF.

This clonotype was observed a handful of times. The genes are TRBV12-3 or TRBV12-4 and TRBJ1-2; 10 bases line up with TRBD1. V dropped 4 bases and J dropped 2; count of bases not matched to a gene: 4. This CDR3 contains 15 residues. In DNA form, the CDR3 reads TGTGCCAGCAGTTCCCCGGGACAGGGGAACTATGGCTACACCTTC. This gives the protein CASSSPGQGNYGYTF.

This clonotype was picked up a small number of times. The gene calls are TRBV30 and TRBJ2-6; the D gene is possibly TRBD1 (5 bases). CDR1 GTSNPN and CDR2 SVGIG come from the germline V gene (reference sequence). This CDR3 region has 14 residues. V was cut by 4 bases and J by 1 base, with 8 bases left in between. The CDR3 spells CAWTDRSGANVLTF. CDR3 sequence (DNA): TGTGCCTGGACCGACAGATCTGGGGCCAACGTCCTGACTTTC.

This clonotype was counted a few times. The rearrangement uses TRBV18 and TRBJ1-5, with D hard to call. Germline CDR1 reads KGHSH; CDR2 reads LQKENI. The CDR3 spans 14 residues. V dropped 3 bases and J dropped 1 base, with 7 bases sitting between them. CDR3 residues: CASSPGASNQPQHF. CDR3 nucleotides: TGTGCCAGCTCACCCGGTGCAAGCAATCAGCCCCAGCATTTT.

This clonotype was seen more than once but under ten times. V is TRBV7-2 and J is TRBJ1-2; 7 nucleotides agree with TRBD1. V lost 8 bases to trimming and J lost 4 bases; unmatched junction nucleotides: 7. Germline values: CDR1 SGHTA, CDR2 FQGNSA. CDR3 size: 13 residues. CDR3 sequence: CASSRDSSYGYTF. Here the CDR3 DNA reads TGTGCCAGCTCAAGGGACAGCTCCTATGGCTACACCTTC. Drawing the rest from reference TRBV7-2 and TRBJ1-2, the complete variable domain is GAGVSQSPSNKVTEKGKDVELRCDPISGHTALYWYRQSLGQGLEFLIYFQGNSAPDKSGLPSDRFSAERTGGSVSTLTIQRTQQEDSAVYLCASSRDSSYGYTFGSGTRLTVV.

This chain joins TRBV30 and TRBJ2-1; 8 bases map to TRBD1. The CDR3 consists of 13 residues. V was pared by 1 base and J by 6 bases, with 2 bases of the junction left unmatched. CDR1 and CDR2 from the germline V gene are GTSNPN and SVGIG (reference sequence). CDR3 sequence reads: CAWSADRGNEQFF. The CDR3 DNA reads TGTGCCTGGAGTGCAGACAGGGGCAATGAGCAGTTCTTC.

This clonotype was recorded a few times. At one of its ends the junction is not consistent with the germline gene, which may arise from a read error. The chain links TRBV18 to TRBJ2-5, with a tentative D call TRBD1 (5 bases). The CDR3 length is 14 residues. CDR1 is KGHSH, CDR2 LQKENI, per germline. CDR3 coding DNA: TGTGCCAGCTCACCCCGACAGACCCAAGGGACCCAGTACTTC. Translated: CASSPRQTQGTQYF. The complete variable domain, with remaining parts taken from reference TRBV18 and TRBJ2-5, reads NAGVMQNPRHLVRRRGQEARLRCSPMKGHSHVYWYRQLPEEGLKFMVYLQKENIIDESGMPKERFSAEFPKEGPSILRIQQVVRGDSAAYFCASSPRQTQGTQYFGPGTRLLVL.

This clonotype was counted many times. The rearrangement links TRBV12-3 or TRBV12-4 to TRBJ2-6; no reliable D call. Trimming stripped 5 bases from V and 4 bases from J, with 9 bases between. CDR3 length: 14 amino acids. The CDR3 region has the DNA TGTGCCAGCAGTCGGGTCTCCGGGGCCAACGTCCTGACTTTC. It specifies CASSRVSGANVLTF.

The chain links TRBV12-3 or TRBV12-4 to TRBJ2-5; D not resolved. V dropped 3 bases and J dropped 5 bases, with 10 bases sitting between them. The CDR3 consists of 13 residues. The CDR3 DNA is TGTGCCAGCAGTTTCATCAGTGGGGAGACCCAGTACTTC. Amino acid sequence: CASSFISGETQYF.

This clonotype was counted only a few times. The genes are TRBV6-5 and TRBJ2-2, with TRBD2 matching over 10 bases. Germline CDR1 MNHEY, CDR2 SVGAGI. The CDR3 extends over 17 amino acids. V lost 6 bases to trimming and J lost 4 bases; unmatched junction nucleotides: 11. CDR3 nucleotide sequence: TGTGCCAGCAGCCTACCTACTAGCGGGACCACCACCGGGGAGCTGTTTTTT. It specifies CASSLPTSGTTTGELFF.

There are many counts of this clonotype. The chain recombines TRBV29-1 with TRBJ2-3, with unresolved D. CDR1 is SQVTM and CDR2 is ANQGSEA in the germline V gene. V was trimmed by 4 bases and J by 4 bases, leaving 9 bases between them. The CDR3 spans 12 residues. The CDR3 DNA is TGCAGCGTTGTGTATGAGGCAGATACGCAGTATTTT. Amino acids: CSVVYEADTQYF.

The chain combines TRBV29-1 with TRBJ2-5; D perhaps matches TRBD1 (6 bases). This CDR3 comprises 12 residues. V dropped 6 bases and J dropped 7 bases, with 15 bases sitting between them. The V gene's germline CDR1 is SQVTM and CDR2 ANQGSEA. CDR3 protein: CSVASQGWTQYF. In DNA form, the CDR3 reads TGCAGCGTCGCCTCACAGGGTTGGACCCAGTACTTC. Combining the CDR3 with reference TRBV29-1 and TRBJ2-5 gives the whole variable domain SAVISQKPSRDICQRGTSLTIQCQVDSQVTMMFWYRQQPGQSLTLIATANQGSEATYESGFVIDKFPISRPNLTFSTLTVSNMSPEDSSIYLCSVASQGWTQYFGPGTRLLVL.

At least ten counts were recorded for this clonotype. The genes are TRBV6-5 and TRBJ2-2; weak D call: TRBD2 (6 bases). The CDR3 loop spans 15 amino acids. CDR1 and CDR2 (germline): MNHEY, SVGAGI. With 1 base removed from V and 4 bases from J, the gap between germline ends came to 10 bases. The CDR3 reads CASSYWGLITGELFF. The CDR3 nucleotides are TGTGCCAGCAGTTACTGGGGACTCATCACCGGGGAGCTGTTTTTT.

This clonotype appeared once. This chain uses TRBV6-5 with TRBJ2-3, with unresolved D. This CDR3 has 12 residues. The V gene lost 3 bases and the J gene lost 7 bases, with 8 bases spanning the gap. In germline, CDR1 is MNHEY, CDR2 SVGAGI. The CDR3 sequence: CASSYEGHTQYF. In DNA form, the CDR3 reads TGTGCCAGCAGTTATGAAGGACATACGCAGTATTTT.

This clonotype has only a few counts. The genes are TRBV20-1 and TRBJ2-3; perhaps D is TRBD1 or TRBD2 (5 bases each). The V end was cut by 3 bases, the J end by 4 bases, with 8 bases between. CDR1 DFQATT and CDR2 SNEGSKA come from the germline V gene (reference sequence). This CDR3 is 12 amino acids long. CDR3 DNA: TGCAGTGCTAGTCGGGGCGCAGATACGCAGTATTTT. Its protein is CSASRGADTQYF.